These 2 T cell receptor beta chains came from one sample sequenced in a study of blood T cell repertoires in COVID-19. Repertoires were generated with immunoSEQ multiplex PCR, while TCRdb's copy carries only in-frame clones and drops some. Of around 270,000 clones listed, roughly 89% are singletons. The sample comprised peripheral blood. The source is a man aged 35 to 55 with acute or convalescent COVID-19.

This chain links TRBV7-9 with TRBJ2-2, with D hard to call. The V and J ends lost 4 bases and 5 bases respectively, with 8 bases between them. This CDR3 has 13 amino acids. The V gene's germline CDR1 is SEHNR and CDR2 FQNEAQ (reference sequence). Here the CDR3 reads CASSSNPTGELFF. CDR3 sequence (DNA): TGTGCCAGCAGCTCTAATCCAACCGGGGAGCTGTTTTTT. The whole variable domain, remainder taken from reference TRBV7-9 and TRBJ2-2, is DTGVSQNPRHKITKRGQNVTFRCDPISEHNRLYWYRQTLGQGPEFLTYFQNEAQLEKSRLLSDRFSAERPKGSFSTLEIQRTEQGDSAMYLCASSSNPTGELFFGEGSRLTVL.

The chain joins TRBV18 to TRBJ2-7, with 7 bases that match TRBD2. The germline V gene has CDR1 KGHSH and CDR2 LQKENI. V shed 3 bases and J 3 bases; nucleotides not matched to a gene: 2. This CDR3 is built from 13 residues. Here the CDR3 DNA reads TGTGCCAGCTCACCCCCGGGGGGCTACGAGCAGTACTTC. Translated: CASSPPGGYEQYF.